This entry describes one TCR beta chain. There are 12 residues in the CDR3. The V gene end was trimmed by 6 bases and the J gene end by 6 bases; junction bases not matched to a gene: 6. Germline V gives CDR1 SGHRS, CDR2 YFSETQ. The record originates from a study of blood T cell repertoires in COVID-19. Study in general: The United States, Italy and Spain provided the acute and convalescent COVID-19 samples.

Only in-frame clones appear in the TCRdb table, and some are missing; sequencing was by immunoSEQ multiplex PCR. The table lists around 250,000 clones, 70% to 85% of them singletons. Among Cohort 3 donors, those recovered had two negative PCRs, clearance, or symptom resolution. This clonotype was sampled from a man aged 40-49 years who had recovered from COVID-19. Sequenced material: PBMCs or T cells enriched from blood (not recorded which). V is TRBV5-1 and J is TRBJ2-7, with 7 nucleotides matching TRBD1. DNA for the CDR3: TGCGCCAGCACCAGACAGGGACGCGAGCAGTACTTC. It yields the protein CASTRQGREQYF.